These 21 T cell receptor beta chains came from one sample sequenced in a study of cytotoxic CD8 clonotypes in ibrutinib-treated CLL. Generated by immunoSEQ multiplex PCR, the TCRdb table keeps only in-frame clones and is missing some. The sample holds approximately 190,000 clones; 70% to 75% are singletons and the top ten take about 6.2%. This material consisted of PBMCs, taken after 12 months of ibrutinib treatment. These receptors all come from a human donor with chronic lymphocytic leukemia.

This chain uses TRBV5-6 with TRBJ1-1, with D possibly being TRBD1 (6 bases). Germline assignment: CDR1 SGHDT and CDR2 YYEEEE. The V end was cut by 4 bases, the J end by 4 bases, with 14 bases between. The CDR3 runs to 14 residues. The CDR3 nucleotides are TGTGCCAGCAGCATGGGAGGGGGAAGCACTGAAGCTTTCTTT. Its translation: CASSMGGGSTEAFF.

V and J are TRBV7-9 and TRBJ1-1; a possible D gene is TRBD1 (5 bases). Germline loops: CDR1 SEHNR, CDR2 FQNEAQ (reference sequence). The V end was cut by 1 base, the J end by 6 bases, with 12 bases between. The length of the CDR3 is 14 residues. The CDR3 reads CASSLVGTSAEAFF. In nucleotides, the CDR3 is TGTGCCAGCAGCTTAGTTGGGACTTCCGCTGAAGCTTTCTTT.

This chain uses TRBV13 with TRBJ1-3; a possible D gene is TRBD1 (6 bases). The CDR3 runs 15 residues. Per the germline V gene, CDR1 is PRHDT and CDR2 is FYEKMQ (reference sequence). Trimming left V 2 bases short and J 1 base short, with 9 bases between. The chain's CDR3 is CASSLRRGSGNTIYF. CDR3 coding DNA: TGTGCCAGCAGCTTACGAAGGGGGTCTGGAAACACCATATATTTT.

This clone was counted many times. The V and J genes are TRBV29-1 and TRBJ1-1; no clear D. Germline V lookup: CDR1 SQVTM, CDR2 ANQGSEA. This CDR3 is 12 amino acids long. V was shortened by 4 bases and J by 1 base, with 7 bases between the two germline ends. Written as DNA, the CDR3 is TGCAGCGTTGGTCGAGGGAACACTGAAGCTTTCTTT. Amino acid sequence: CSVGRGNTEAFF.

V is TRBV5-4 and J is TRBJ1-3, with D possibly TRBD1 on 5 matching bases. The V gene lost 2 bases and the J gene lost 0 bases, with 9 bases spanning the gap. Looked up from germline, CDR1 is SGHNT and CDR2 is YYREEE (reference sequence). The CDR3 extends over 15 amino acids. DNA of the CDR3: TGTGCCAGCAGCTTTAGACAGATCTCTGGAAACACCATATATTTT. Its translation: CASSFRQISGNTIYF.

This clone was counted between two and nine times. V gene TRBV30 combines with J gene TRBJ2-7; no firm D call. CDR1 is GTSNPN, CDR2 SVGIG, per germline (reference sequence). V lost 2 bases and J 2 bases, leaving 10 bases between the germline ends. This CDR3 is built from 13 residues. The CDR3 bases are TGTGCCTGGAGTAAGGGTTCCACCTACGAGCAGTACTTC. Amino acid sequence: CAWSKGSTYEQYF.

This clone was counted between two and nine times. V is TRBV6-5 and J is TRBJ1-2; D possibly corresponds to TRBD1 (5 bases). The CDR3 consists of 12 residues. The V gene lost 6 bases and the J gene lost 6 bases, with 11 bases spanning the gap. Germline CDR1 MNHEY, CDR2 SVGAGI. For the CDR3, the DNA is TGTGCCAGCAGCCGCCAGGGAAATGGCTACACCTTC. It is translated as CASSRQGNGYTF.

This clone occurred once. The V gene is TRBV27, the J gene TRBJ2-2; D might be TRBD2 (6 bases). This CDR3 spans 17 amino acids. The germline gives CDR1 MNHEY, CDR2 SMNVEV (reference sequence). Trimming left V 4 bases short and J 2 bases short, with 17 bases between. The CDR3: CASSSDTRGLNTGELFF. CDR3 sequence (DNA): TGTGCCAGCAGTTCAGATACGCGGGGTCTAAACACCGGGGAGCTGTTTTTT.

This clone is a singleton in its sample. Here the CDR3 DNA reads TGTGCCAGCAGTTCTTCCGGGACACAGACAGATACGCAGTATTTT. It codes for CASSSSGTQTDTQYF. The chain combines TRBV6-5 with TRBJ2-3; D possibly corresponds to TRBD1 (6 bases). CDR1 is MNHEY, CDR2 SVGAGI, per germline. Trimming took off 4 bases at V and 3 bases at J, with 14 bases between the two ends. The CDR3 is 15 residues long.

The V call is TRBV10-2, the J call TRBJ1-1, with no clear D. Trimming removed 6 bases at V and 1 base at J, with 6 bases between. CDR1 is WSHSY, CDR2 SAAADI, per germline. CDR3 length equals 12 residues. The CDR3 is CASRRGNTEAFF. DNA for the CDR3: TGCGCCAGCAGGCGCGGGAACACTGAAGCTTTCTTT.

This rearrangement joins TRBV29-1 to TRBJ2-7; 9 bases align to TRBD1. The junction had 1 base not matched to a gene; V was cut back by 4 bases and J by 3 bases. Germline-derived CDR1 and CDR2 are SQVTM and ANQGSEA. The CDR3 runs 12 residues. CDR3 bases: TGCAGCGTTGTGGGACAGGGCTACGAGCAGTACTTC. Translation gives CSVVGQGYEQYF.

The CDR3 here is CASSSGQYNEKLFF. The CDR3 DNA is TGCGCCAGCAGCTCGGGACAGTATAATGAAAAACTGTTTTTT. The rearrangement links TRBV5-1 to TRBJ1-4; TRBD1 aligns across 7 bases. The CDR3 covers 14 residues. The junction had 3 bases not matched to a gene; V was cut back by 3 bases and J by 4 bases. CDR1 is SGHRS and CDR2 is YFSETQ in the germline V gene.

The chain combines TRBV19 with TRBJ1-1; 8 positions match TRBD1. CDR3 length: 14 amino acids. J gave up 4 bases and V 5 bases, and 6 bases lay outside the gene matches. Germline-derived CDR1 and CDR2 are LNHDA and SQIVND (reference sequence). CDR3 residues: CASSSWTGPTEAFF. CDR3 coding DNA: TGTGCCAGTAGTTCTTGGACAGGGCCCACTGAAGCTTTCTTT.

The chain is built from TRBV30 and TRBJ2-1; the match to TRBD2 covers 8 bases. The CDR3 contains 16 residues. Per germline, CDR1 GTSNPN and CDR2 SVGIG (reference sequence). J gave up 3 bases and V 2 bases, and 9 bases lay outside the gene matches. The CDR3 spells CAWSRRSGSGYNEQFF. CDR3 bases: TGTGCCTGGAGTAGGCGGAGCGGGAGTGGCTACAATGAGCAGTTCTTC.

This clone was recorded once. V gene TRBV7-9 combines with J gene TRBJ2-5; the match to TRBD1 covers 9 bases. J lost 1 base, V lost 6 bases, and 9 bases had no gene match. The CDR3 has 16 residues. Per the germline V gene, CDR1 is SEHNR and CDR2 is FQNEAQ (reference sequence). In DNA, the CDR3 is TGTGCCAGCAGGCAAAAACCGGGACAGGGCCAAGAGACCCAGTACTTC. It yields the protein CASRQKPGQGQETQYF.

This clone showed up many times. CDR3 residues: CASSLSRQTQETQYF. CDR3 in DNA: TGTGCCAGCAGTTTATCACGACAGACTCAAGAGACCCAGTACTTC. The chain combines TRBV28 with TRBJ2-5; maybe TRBD1 (5 bases). The CDR3 consists of 15 residues. Germline loops: CDR1 MDHEN, CDR2 SYDVKM. Trimming removed 1 base from V and 2 bases from J, with 11 bases in between.

The gene calls are TRBV6-5 and TRBJ2-7, with TRBD2 identical over 9 bases. Germline trimming cut 5 bases from V and 4 bases from J; bases unmatched to any gene: 9. The germline V gene encodes CDR1 MNHEY and CDR2 SVGAGI. The CDR3 runs 15 residues. In DNA, the CDR3 is TGTGCCAGCAGTAAAATAGCGGGAGTAGGGTACGAGCAGTACTTC. Its translation: CASSKIAGVGYEQYF.

This clone was seen more than once but under ten times. This chain links TRBV6-5 with TRBJ1-1; D uncertain. The ends were cut back, 2 bases at V and 2 bases at J, with 6 bases in the middle. The CDR3 spans 13 residues. CDR1 is MNHEY, CDR2 SVGAGI, per germline. This CDR3 is CASSYAHNTEAFF. CDR3 nucleotides: TGTGCCAGCAGTTACGCCCACAACACTGAAGCTTTCTTT.

The chain joins TRBV19 to TRBJ2-6; D unresolved. Trimming pared 5 bases from V and 0 bases from J, leaving 14 bases between. CDR1 is LNHDA and CDR2 is SQIVND in the germline V gene (reference sequence). This CDR3 comprises 17 residues. The CDR3 DNA is TGTGCCAGTAGTCCCGTGGCGGTCCCCTCTGGGGCCAACGTCCTGACTTTC. Translated: CASSPVAVPSGANVLTF.

The gene calls are TRBV11-2 and TRBJ2-1; the match to TRBD2 covers 8 bases. This CDR3 spans 16 amino acids. CDR1 is SGHAT and CDR2 is FQNNGV in the germline V gene. The ends lost 5 bases at V and 8 bases at J; junction bases unmatched: 14. CDR3 sequence: CASSPNLNSGVYEQFF. The CDR3 nucleotides are TGTGCCAGCAGCCCTAACCTTAATAGCGGGGTCTATGAGCAGTTCTTC.

This sequence joins TRBV5-1 and TRBJ1-1; the match to TRBD1 covers 7 bases. The CDR3 is made up of 14 amino acids. CDR1 and CDR2 (germline): SGHRS, YFSETQ. The ends lost 4 bases at V and 4 bases at J; junction bases unmatched: 7. CDR3 protein: CASSVGGLSTEAFF. Written as DNA, the CDR3 is TGCGCCAGCAGCGTAGGGGGCCTGAGCACTGAAGCTTTCTTT.